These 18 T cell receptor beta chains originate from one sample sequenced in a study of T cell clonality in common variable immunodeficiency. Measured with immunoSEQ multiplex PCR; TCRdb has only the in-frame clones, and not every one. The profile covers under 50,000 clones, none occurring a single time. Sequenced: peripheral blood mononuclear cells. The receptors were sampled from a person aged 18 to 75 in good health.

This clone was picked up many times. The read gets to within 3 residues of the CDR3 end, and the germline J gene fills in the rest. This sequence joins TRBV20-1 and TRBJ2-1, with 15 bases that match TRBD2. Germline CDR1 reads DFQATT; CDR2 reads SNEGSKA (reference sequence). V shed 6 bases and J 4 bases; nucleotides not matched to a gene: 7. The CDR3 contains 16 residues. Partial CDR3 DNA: TGCAGTGCATTATCCGGGACTAGCGGGGGGTACAATGAG. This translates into CSALSGTSGGYNE. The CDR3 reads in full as CSALSGTSGGYNEQFF.

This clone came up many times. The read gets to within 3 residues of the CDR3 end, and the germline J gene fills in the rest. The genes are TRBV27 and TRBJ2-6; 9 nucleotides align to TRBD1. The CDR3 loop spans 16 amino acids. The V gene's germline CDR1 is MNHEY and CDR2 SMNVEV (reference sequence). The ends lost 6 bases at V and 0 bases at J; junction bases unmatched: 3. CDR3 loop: CASRQGAHSGANVLTF. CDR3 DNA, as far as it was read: TGTGCCAGCAGACAGGGGGCACACTCTGGGGCCAACGTC. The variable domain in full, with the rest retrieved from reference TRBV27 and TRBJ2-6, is EAQVTQNPRYLITVTGKKLTVTCSQNMNHEYMSWYRQDPGLGLRQIYYSMNVEVTDKGDVPEGYKVSRKEKRNFPLILESPSPNQTSLYFCASRQGAHSGANVLTFGAGSRLTVL.

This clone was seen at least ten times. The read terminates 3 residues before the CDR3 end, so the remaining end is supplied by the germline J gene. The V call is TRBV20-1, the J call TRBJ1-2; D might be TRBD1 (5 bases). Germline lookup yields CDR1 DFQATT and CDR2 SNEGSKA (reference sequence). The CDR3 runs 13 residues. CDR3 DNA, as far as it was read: TGCAGTGCTACCACCCGCAGGGTACAGGGC. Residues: CSATTRRVQG. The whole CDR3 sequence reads CSATTRRVQGYTF.

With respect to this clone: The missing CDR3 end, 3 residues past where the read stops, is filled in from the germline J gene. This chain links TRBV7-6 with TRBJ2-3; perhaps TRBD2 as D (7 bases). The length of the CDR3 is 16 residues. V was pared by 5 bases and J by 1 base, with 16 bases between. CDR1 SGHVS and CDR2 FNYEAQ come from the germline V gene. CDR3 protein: CASSQTGGRGTDTQYF. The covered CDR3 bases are TGTGCCAGCAGCCAGACGGGGGGCCGGGGCACAGATACG. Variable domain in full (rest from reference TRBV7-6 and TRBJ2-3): GAGVSQSPRYKVTKRGQDVALRCDPISGHVSLYWYRQALGQGPEFLTYFNYEAQQDKSGLPNDRFSAERPEGSISTLTIQRTEQRDSAMYRCASSQTGGRGTDTQYFGPGTRLTVL.

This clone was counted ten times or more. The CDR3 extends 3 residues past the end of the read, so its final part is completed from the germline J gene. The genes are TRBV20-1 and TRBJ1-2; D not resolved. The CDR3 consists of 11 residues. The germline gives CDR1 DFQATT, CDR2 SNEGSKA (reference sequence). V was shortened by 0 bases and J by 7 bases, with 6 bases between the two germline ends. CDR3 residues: CSARDPGGYTF. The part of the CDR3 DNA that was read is TGCAGTGCTAGAGATCCGGGTGGC.

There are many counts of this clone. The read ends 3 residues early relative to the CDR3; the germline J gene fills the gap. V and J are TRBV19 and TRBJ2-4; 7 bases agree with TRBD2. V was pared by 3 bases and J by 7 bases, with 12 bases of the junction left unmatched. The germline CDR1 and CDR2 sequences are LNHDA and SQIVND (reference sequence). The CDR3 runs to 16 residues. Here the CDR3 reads CASSIGGDGLRNIQYF. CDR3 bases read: TGTGCCAGTAGTATTGGGGGGGATGGGTTACGGAACATT. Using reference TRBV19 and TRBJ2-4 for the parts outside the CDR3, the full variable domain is DGGITQSPKYLFRKEGQNVTLSCEQNLNHDAMYWYRQDPGQGLRLIYYSQIVNDFQKGDIAEGYSVSREKKESFPLTVTSAQKNPTAFYLCASSIGGDGLRNIQYFGAGTRLSVL.

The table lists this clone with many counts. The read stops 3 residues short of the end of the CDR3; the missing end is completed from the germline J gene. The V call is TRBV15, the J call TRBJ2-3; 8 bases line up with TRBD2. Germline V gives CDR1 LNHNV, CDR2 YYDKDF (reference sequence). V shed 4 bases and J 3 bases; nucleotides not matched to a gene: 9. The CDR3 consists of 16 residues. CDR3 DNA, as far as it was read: TGTGCCACCAGCATCTCGGCGGGAGGAGGGACAGATACG. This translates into CATSISAGGGTDT. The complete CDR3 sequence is CATSISAGGGTDTQYF.

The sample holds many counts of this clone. CDR3 region: CATSDQANQPQHF. The CDR3 DNA, read in part, is TGTGCCACCAGTGATCAAGCCAATCAGCCC. The chain joins TRBV24-1 to TRBJ1-5; D gene ambiguous. The sequence runs out 3 residues before the end of the CDR3; the remainder is reconstructed from the germline J gene. Germline assignment: CDR1 KGHDR and CDR2 SFDVKD. Trimming stripped 3 bases from V and 3 bases from J, with 5 bases between. The CDR3 has 13 amino acids.

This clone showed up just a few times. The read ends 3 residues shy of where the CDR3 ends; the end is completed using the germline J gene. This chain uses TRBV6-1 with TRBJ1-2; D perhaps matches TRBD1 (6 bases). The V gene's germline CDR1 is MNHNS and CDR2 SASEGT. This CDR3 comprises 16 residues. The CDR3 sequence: CASSESSNRATDTYTF. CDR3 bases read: TGTGCCAGCAGTGAATCCTCTAACAGGGCCACGGATACC.

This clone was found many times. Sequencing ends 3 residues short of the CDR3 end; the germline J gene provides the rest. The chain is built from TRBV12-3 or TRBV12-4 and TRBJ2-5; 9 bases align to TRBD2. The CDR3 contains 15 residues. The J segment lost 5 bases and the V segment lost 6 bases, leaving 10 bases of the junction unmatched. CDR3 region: CASRDRGSGGETQYF. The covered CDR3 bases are TGTGCCAGCAGAGATCGCGGCAGCGGGGGGGAGACC.

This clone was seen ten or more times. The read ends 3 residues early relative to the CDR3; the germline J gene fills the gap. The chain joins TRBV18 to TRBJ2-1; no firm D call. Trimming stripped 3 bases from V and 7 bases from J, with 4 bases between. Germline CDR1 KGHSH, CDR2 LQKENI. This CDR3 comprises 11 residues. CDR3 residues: CASSPANEQFF. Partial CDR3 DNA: TGTGCCAGCTCACCGGCAAATGAG.

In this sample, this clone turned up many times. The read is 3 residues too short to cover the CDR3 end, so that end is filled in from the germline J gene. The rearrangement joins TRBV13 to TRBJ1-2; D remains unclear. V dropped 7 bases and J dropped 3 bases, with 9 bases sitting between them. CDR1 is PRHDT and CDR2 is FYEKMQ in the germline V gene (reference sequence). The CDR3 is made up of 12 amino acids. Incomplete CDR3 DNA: TGTGCCAGCACAGAAGTGTACTATGGC. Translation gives CASTEVYYG. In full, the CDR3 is CASTEVYYGYTF.

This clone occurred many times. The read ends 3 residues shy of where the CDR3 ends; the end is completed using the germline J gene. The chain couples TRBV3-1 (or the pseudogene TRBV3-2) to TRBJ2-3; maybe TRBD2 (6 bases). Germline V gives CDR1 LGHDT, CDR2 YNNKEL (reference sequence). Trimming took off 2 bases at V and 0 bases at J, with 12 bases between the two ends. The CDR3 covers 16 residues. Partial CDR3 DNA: TGTGCCAGCAGCCAAAATCCCGGGGGAAGCACAGATACG. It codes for CASSQNPGGSTDT. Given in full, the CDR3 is CASSQNPGGSTDTQYF.

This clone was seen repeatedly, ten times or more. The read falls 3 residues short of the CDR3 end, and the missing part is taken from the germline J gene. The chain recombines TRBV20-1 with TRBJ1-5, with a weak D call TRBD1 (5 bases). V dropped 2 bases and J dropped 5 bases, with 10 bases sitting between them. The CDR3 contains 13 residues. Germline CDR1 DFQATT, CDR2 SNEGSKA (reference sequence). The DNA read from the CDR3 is TGCAGTGCTAGAAGCAGGGTGGATCAGCCC. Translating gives CSARSRVDQP. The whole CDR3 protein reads CSARSRVDQPQHF.

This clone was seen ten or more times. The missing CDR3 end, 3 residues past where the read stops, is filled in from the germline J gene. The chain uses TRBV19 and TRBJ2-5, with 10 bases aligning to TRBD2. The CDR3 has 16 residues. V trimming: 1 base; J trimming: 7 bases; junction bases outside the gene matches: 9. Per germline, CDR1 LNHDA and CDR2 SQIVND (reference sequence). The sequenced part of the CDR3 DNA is TGTGCCAGTAGTATAGGGTACCGTAGACTAGCGGGGACC. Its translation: CASSIGYRRLAGT. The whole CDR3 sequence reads CASSIGYRRLAGTQYF.

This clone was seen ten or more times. CDR3 DNA, as far as it was read: TGTGCAACGAGACTAGCGGCGAACACCGGGGAG. It translates to CATRLAANTGE. The CDR3, in full, reads CATRLAANTGELFF. The chain has TRBV2 and TRBJ2-2; TRBD2 matches at 9 bases. The read terminates 3 residues before the CDR3 end, so the remaining end is supplied by the germline J gene. Germline loops: CDR1 SNHLY, CDR2 FYNNEI. This CDR3 region has 14 residues.

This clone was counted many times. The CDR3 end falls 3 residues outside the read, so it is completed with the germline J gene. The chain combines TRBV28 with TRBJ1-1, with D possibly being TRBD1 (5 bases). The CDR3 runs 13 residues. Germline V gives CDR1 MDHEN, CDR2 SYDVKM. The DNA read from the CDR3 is TGTGCCAGCAGCCCACCCCCTCCAGGGAGA. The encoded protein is CASSPPPPGR. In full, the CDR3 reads CASSPPPPGRAFF.

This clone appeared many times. The sequenced CDR3 bases are TGTGCCAGCAAGGGACAGTCGAACTATGGC. This encodes CASKGQSNYG. The CDR3 in full is CASKGQSNYGYTF. The chain employs TRBV2 and TRBJ1-2; 7 positions match TRBD1. The CDR3 is cut off 3 residues early in the read; its end comes from the germline J gene. Germline trimming cut 7 bases from V and 2 bases from J; bases unmatched to any gene: 4. Looked up from germline, CDR1 is SNHLY and CDR2 is FYNNEI. The CDR3 is made up of 13 amino acids. Together with reference TRBV2 and TRBJ1-2, the CDR3 gives the full variable domain: EPEVTQTPSHQVTQMGQEVILRCVPISNHLYFYWYRQILGQKVEFLVSFYNNEISEKSEIFDDQFSVERPDGSNFTLKIRSTKLEDSAMYFCASKGQSNYGYTFGSGTRLTVV.